Shown below are 17 T cell receptor beta chains from a single sample sequenced in a study of cytomegalovirus exposure and HLA in healthy donors. Amplification used 60 Vbeta primers and 13 Jbeta primers. The repertoire was sequenced with immunoSEQ multiplex PCR; TCRdb's copy has only in-frame clones and lacks some. The sample shows some 150,000 clones, approximately 82% of them seen only once. What was sequenced was PBMCs. Every receptor here comes from a man aged 25 to 40 in good health and CMV-seropositive.

The chain joins TRBV29-1 to TRBJ2-4; D not certain. The CDR3 length is 10 residues. Trimming removed 7 bases from V and 8 bases from J, with 9 bases in between. Germline V gives CDR1 SQVTM, CDR2 ANQGSEA. CDR3 residues: CSAASDIQYF. The CDR3 nucleotides read TGCAGCGCCGCTAGTGACATTCAGTACTTC.

The V gene is TRBV29-1, the J gene TRBJ2-7; 7 bases fit TRBD2. Per germline, CDR1 SQVTM and CDR2 ANQGSEA. With V trimmed by 1 base and J by 7 bases, 4 bases remained unmatched. The CDR3 consists of 12 residues. The CDR3 DNA sequence: TGCAGCGTTGAAGGGGGAGGGGAGGAGCAGTACTTC. Residues: CSVEGGGEEQYF.

The chain recombines TRBV6-5 with TRBJ1-4; the D gene is possibly TRBD1 (6 bases). V was pared by 6 bases and J by 8 bases, with 19 bases between. The CDR3 has 15 amino acids. Germline V gene lookup returns CDR1 MNHEY and CDR2 SVGAGI. Here the CDR3 DNA reads TGTGCCAGCAGCCCAATACGTACAGGGAGAGAAAAACTGTTTTTT. Translating it yields CASSPIRTGREKLFF.

The chain recombines TRBV2 with TRBJ2-3; 7 nucleotides match TRBD2. Germline-derived CDR1 and CDR2 are SNHLY and FYNNEI. The CDR3 spans 13 residues. V shed 3 bases and J 9 bases; nucleotides not matched to a gene: 6. The DNA for the CDR3 is TGTGCCAGCAGTGAGTCGCGGGAGTCGACGCAGTATTTT. The encoded protein is CASSESRESTQYF.

The V and J genes are TRBV5-6 and TRBJ1-1; TRBD1 is a possible D gene (6 bases). V was pared by 1 base and J by 5 bases, with 15 bases between. CDR1 SGHDT and CDR2 YYEEEE come from the germline V gene. The CDR3 sequence is 15 residues long. CDR3 residues: CASSLLQGGYTEAFF. The CDR3 nucleotides are TGTGCCAGCAGCTTGTTACAGGGTGGTTATACTGAAGCTTTCTTT.

This chain connects TRBV2 to TRBJ1-1; TRBD1 is a possible D gene (5 bases). The germline CDR1 and CDR2 sequences are SNHLY and FYNNEI. There are 14 residues in the CDR3. Trimming stripped 8 bases from V and 5 bases from J, with 18 bases between. CDR3 amino acids: CASGPTGGRTEAFF. The CDR3 DNA sequence: TGTGCCAGCGGGCCTACCGGGGGGAGAACTGAAGCTTTCTTT. Looking up the rest from reference TRBV2 and TRBJ1-1 gives the full variable domain: EPEVTQTPSHQVTQMGQEVILRCVPISNHLYFYWYRQILGQKVEFLVSFYNNEISEKSEIFDDQFSVERPDGSNFTLKIRSTKLEDSAMYFCASGPTGGRTEAFFGQGTRLTVV.

The chain is built from TRBV4-1 and TRBJ2-5; D not resolved. The CDR3 consists of 16 residues. The V end lost 0 bases, the J end lost 3 bases, and 14 bases lay between the germline ends. The germline CDR1 and CDR2 sequences are MGHRA and YSYEKL. The CDR3 sequence is CASSQDPTGVEETQYF. CDR3 nucleotides: TGCGCCAGCAGCCAAGATCCTACCGGTGTAGAAGAGACCCAGTACTTC.

This chain uses TRBV28 with TRBJ1-1; 7 nucleotides align to TRBD1. With 7 bases clipped from V and 0 bases from J, the junction kept 8 bases outside the gene matches. Germline V gene lookup returns CDR1 MDHEN and CDR2 SYDVKM. The CDR3 loop spans 15 amino acids. The CDR3 here is CASTLGGRLNTEAFF. The CDR3 DNA is TGTGCCAGCACCCTAGGGGGCAGATTGAACACTGAAGCTTTCTTT.

The chain couples TRBV6-5 to TRBJ1-4; possible D gene TRBD1, 5 bases. CDR3 length: 14 amino acids. Trimming left V 7 bases short and J 6 bases short, with 15 bases between. Germline V gene sequence: CDR1 MNHEY, CDR2 SVGAGI. The CDR3, as DNA: TGTGCCAGCAAAGCAGGGTACGAGCATGAAAAACTGTTTTTT. Translating gives CASKAGYEHEKLFF.

J is TRBJ2-6 and V is TRBV7-2; D remains ambiguous. The CDR3 totals 16 residues. Trimming removed 1 base at V and 0 bases at J, with 7 bases between. Germline assignment: CDR1 SGHTA and CDR2 FQGNSA. The CDR3 protein is CASSLVFSSGANVLTF. The DNA of the CDR3 is TGTGCCAGCAGCTTAGTATTCTCCTCTGGGGCCAACGTCCTGACTTTC.

J is TRBJ2-1 and V is TRBV6-6; D gene ambiguous. Germline V gene data show CDR1 as MNHNY and CDR2 as SVGAGI (reference sequence). The CDR3 has 15 amino acids. Trimming cost V 0 bases and J 2 bases, with 8 bases left between them. In DNA form, the CDR3 reads TGTGCCAGCAGTTACTCGAGACTCGCCTACAATGAGCAGTTCTTC. The encoded protein is CASSYSRLAYNEQFF.

The chain carries TRBV27 and TRBJ2-7, with 11 bases matching TRBD2. CDR3 size: 17 residues. V gave up 3 bases and J gave up 0 bases; unmatched junction bases: 7. Germline lookup yields CDR1 MNHEY and CDR2 SMNVEV (reference sequence). Written as DNA, the CDR3 is TGTGCCAGCAGTTTGACGGGGGGACTAGCGGTCTCCTACGAGCAGTACTTC. Translated: CASSLTGGLAVSYEQYF.

This chain uses TRBV10-3 with TRBJ1-1, with 9 bases aligning to TRBD1. CDR1 and CDR2 from the germline V gene are ENHRY and SYGVKD. J lost 4 bases, V lost 9 bases, and 9 bases had no gene match. The CDR3 is made up of 14 amino acids. CDR3 in amino acids: CAIRSGQGPTEAFF. The CDR3 DNA is TGTGCCATTCGATCGGGACAGGGTCCCACTGAAGCTTTCTTT.

The chain has TRBV7-9 and TRBJ2-7, with D unresolved. Trimming took off 2 bases at V and 6 bases at J, with 11 bases between the two ends. The CDR3 runs to 13 residues. The germline V gene encodes CDR1 SEHNR and CDR2 FQNEAQ (reference sequence). CDR3 loop: CASSLRNRVEQYF. Here the CDR3 DNA reads TGTGCCAGCAGCTTAAGAAATCGGGTCGAGCAGTACTTC. Filled out from reference TRBV7-9 and TRBJ2-7, the complete variable domain reads DTGVSQNPRHKITKRGQNVTFRCDPISEHNRLYWYRQTLGQGPEFLTYFQNEAQLEKSRLLSDRFSAERPKGSFSTLEIQRTEQGDSAMYLCASSLRNRVEQYFGPGTRLTVT.

V usage is TRBV5-1 and J usage is TRBJ2-7, with 8 bases matching TRBD1. V was pared by 0 bases and J by 7 bases, with 12 bases of the junction left unmatched. Germline V lookup: CDR1 SGHRS, CDR2 YFSETQ. The CDR3 spans 16 residues. The CDR3 spells CASSLAVAQGAGEQYF. CDR3 coding DNA: TGCGCCAGCAGCTTGGCCGTAGCCCAGGGGGCGGGAGAGCAGTACTTC.

J is TRBJ1-4 and V is TRBV23-1; D ambiguous. TRBV23-1 is noted as an ORF with a role that remains uncertain. With 4 bases removed from V and 5 bases from J, the gap between germline ends came to 8 bases. The CDR3 is 13 amino acids. The CDR3 DNA reads TGCGCCAGCAGTCCCCGGGTCAATGAAAAACTGTTTTTT. Translated, it gives CASSPRVNEKLFF.

This chain joins TRBV7-2 and TRBJ2-7; 10 bases fit TRBD2. Germline V lookup: CDR1 SGHTA, CDR2 FQGNSA. V shed 5 bases and J 5 bases; nucleotides not matched to a gene: 6. The CDR3 length is 14 residues. CDR3 in DNA: TGTGCCAGCAGCCGAGCGGGAGGGCAACACGAGCAGTACTTC. It encodes CASSRAGGQHEQYF.